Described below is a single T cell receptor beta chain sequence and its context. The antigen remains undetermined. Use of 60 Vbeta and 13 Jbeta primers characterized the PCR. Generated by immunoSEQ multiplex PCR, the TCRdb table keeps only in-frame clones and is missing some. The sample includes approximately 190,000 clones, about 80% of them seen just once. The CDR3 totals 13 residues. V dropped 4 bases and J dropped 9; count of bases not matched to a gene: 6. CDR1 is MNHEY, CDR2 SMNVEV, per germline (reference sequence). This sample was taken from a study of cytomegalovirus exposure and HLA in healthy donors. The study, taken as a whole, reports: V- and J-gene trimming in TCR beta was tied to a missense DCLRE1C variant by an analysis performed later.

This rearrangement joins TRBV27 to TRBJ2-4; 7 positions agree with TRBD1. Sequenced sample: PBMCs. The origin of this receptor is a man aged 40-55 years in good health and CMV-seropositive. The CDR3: CASSSGGVGIQYF. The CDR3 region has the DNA TGTGCCAGCAGTTCAGGGGGAGTGGGCATTCAGTACTTC.